These 23 T cell receptor beta chains were all obtained from the same sample, sequenced in a study of early T cells in non-severe SARS-CoV-2 infection. TCRdb analysed the 5' RACE reads with MiXCR anew, one entry per CDR3 protein. Of 30,000 to 35,000 distinct CDR3 sequences in the sample, around 7% were seen once. The specimen was whole blood. The receptors were sampled from an adult who was a healthcare worker with PCR-confirmed SARS-CoV-2 infection or an uninfected control (not recorded which).

This clonotype was counted many times. This chain connects TRBV10-3 to TRBJ2-3; TRBD2 aligns across 9 bases. The CDR3 covers 17 residues. With V trimmed by 0 bases and J by 2 bases, 6 bases remained unmatched. Per germline, CDR1 ENHRY and CDR2 SYGVKD. As DNA, the CDR3 is TGTGCCATCAGTGAGTCCGGTAGCGGGAGAGCCACAGATACGCAGTATTTT. Protein sequence: CAISESGSGRATDTQYF.

The sample holds many counts of this clonotype. The rearrangement joins TRBV18 to TRBJ1-1; D is perhaps TRBD1 (5 bases). The CDR3 has 17 residues. Looked up from germline, CDR1 is KGHSH and CDR2 is LQKENI. Trimming shortened V by 2 bases and J by 1 base, and 17 bases separated the two germline ends. Here the CDR3 DNA reads TGTGCCAGCTCACCATCCCAACTGGGGGGTCAGAACACTGAAGCTTTCTTT. Protein sequence: CASSPSQLGGQNTEAFF.

The chain combines TRBV10-2 with TRBJ2-2, with D perhaps assigned TRBD1 or TRBD2 (6 bases each). Trimming took off 8 bases at V and 5 bases at J, with 21 bases between the two ends. The CDR3 runs 16 residues. The germline V gene encodes CDR1 WSHSY and CDR2 SAAADI. CDR3 DNA: TGCGCCAGCGGAGGGATGGGGGGCGCGGGAACCGGGGAGCTGTTTTTT. It encodes CASGGMGGAGTGELFF.

This clonotype was seen repeatedly, ten times or more. This rearrangement joins TRBV5-1 to TRBJ1-1; perhaps TRBD1 as D (6 bases). Deletions cut 0 bases from V and 1 base from J, with 16 bases between. CDR3 length equals 17 residues. CDR1 and CDR2 from the germline V gene are SGHRS and YFSETQ. CDR3 sequence (DNA): TGCGCCAGCAGCTTGGTGACGGGGGCGGTTGGGAACACTGAAGCTTTCTTT. It yields the protein CASSLVTGAVGNTEAFF.

This clonotype was detected ten times or more. This chain connects TRBV20-1 to TRBJ2-1, with 9 nucleotides matching TRBD2. This CDR3 comprises 16 residues. Looked up from germline, CDR1 is DFQATT and CDR2 is SNEGSKA (reference sequence). V was clipped by 0 bases and J by 8 bases; unmatched bases: 11. This CDR3 is CSARENAGTSFDEQFF. In nucleotides, the CDR3 is TGCAGTGCTAGAGAAAATGCCGGGACTAGCTTCGATGAGCAGTTCTTC.

This clonotype came up many times. The CDR3 coding sequence is TGTGCCAGCAGTGACTGGGGGCGCGAAGCTTTCTTT. This codes for CASSDWGREAFF. J is TRBJ1-1 and V is TRBV27, with a weak D call TRBD1 (6 bases). This CDR3 is 12 amino acids long. The germline V and J ends were trimmed by 5 bases and 8 bases, with 12 bases remaining between them. The germline CDR1 and CDR2 sequences are MNHEY and SMNVEV (reference sequence).

This clonotype was detected many times. The chain uses TRBV27 and TRBJ2-2; D may be TRBD1 or TRBD2 (5 bases each). This CDR3 region has 15 residues. Trimming left V 6 bases short and J 5 bases short, with 16 bases between. Germline-derived CDR1 and CDR2 are MNHEY and SMNVEV (reference sequence). CDR3 nucleotides: TGTGCCAGCAGGGCCGGGACCTCAGGAACCGGGGAGCTGTTTTTT. It translates to CASRAGTSGTGELFF.

About this clonotype itself: This may be a read error: a much more frequent sequence differs by one nucleotide. V gene TRBV7-9 combines with J gene TRBJ1-4, with unresolved D. This CDR3 contains 13 residues. Per germline, CDR1 SEHNR and CDR2 FQNEAQ (reference sequence). V shed 3 bases and J shed 10 bases, with 12 bases lying between them. The CDR3 reads CASSLAGRGKLFF. The DNA of the CDR3 is TGTGCCAGCAGCTTGGCAGGACGGGGAAAACTGTTTTTT. Filled out from reference TRBV7-9 and TRBJ1-4, the complete variable domain reads DTGVSQNPRHKITKRGQNVTFRCDPISEHNRLYWYRQTLGQGPEFLTYFQNEAQLEKSRLLSDRFSAERPKGSFSTLEIQRTEQGDSAMYLCASSLAGRGKLFFGSGTQLSVL.

The chain carries TRBV20-1 and TRBJ2-7; 8 bases line up with TRBD1. This CDR3 spans 14 amino acids. V was clipped by 5 bases and J by 0 bases; unmatched bases: 6. Per germline, CDR1 DFQATT and CDR2 SNEGSKA (reference sequence). The CDR3 here is CSAPRDRHSYEQYF. The CDR3 nucleotides are TGCAGTGCTCCCCGGGACAGGCACTCCTACGAGCAGTACTTC.

The J gene is TRBJ1-1, the V gene TRBV18; no firm D call. The germline gives CDR1 KGHSH, CDR2 LQKENI. Trimming took 5 bases from V and 2 from J, leaving 12 bases between them. This CDR3 has 14 residues. The chain's CDR3 is CASSLRLENTEAFF. For the CDR3, the DNA is TGTGCCAGCTCATTACGACTGGAAAACACTGAAGCTTTCTTT.

The sample holds many counts of this clonotype. The V and J genes are TRBV6-6 and TRBJ1-6; D is undetermined. Germline values: CDR1 MNHNY, CDR2 SVGAGI (reference sequence). The CDR3 spans 15 residues. V shed 0 bases and J shed 7 bases, with 10 bases lying between them. In nucleotides, the CDR3 is TGTGCCAGCAGTTACTCGAACAGCCGGAATTCACCCCTCCACTTT. Its translation: CASSYSNSRNSPLHF.

The chain couples TRBV2 to TRBJ1-1; D unclear. The CDR3 runs 15 residues. Germline V gene data show CDR1 as SNHLY and CDR2 as FYNNEI. Trimming stripped 7 bases from V and 1 base from J, with 16 bases between. The CDR3: CASKSPLGGNTEAFF. In DNA form, the CDR3 reads TGTGCCAGCAAATCCCCCTTGGGCGGGAACACTGAAGCTTTCTTT.

This clonotype came up many times. The chain couples TRBV4-1 to TRBJ2-2, with no clear D. V was pared by 1 base and J by 7 bases, with 16 bases between. Per germline, CDR1 MGHRA and CDR2 YSYEKL. This CDR3 is built from 16 residues. The CDR3 protein is CASSQVGPADGGELFF. The CDR3 DNA sequence: TGCGCCAGCAGCCAAGTTGGACCGGCCGATGGCGGGGAGCTGTTTTTT.

This clonotype was recorded at least ten times. The chain carries TRBV18 and TRBJ2-7; D not certain. CDR1 KGHSH and CDR2 LQKENI come from the germline V gene. V lost 3 bases to trimming and J lost 2 bases, with 8 bases between them. This CDR3 has 13 residues. The CDR3 loop is CASSPGRTYEQYF. For the CDR3, the DNA is TGTGCCAGCTCACCTGGCAGGACCTACGAGCAGTACTTC.

In its sample, this clonotype was seen many times. The chain employs TRBV7-9 and TRBJ2-7; a possible D gene is TRBD1 (5 bases). CDR1 and CDR2 from the germline V gene are SEHNR and FQNEAQ (reference sequence). V lost 2 bases and J lost 3, with 8 bases in between. This CDR3 is built from 13 residues. CDR3: CASSLQGIYEQYF. For the CDR3, the DNA is TGTGCCAGCAGCTTACAGGGAATCTACGAGCAGTACTTC.

This clonotype was found many times. The rearrangement uses TRBV15 and TRBJ1-5; D is ambiguous. The CDR3 covers 13 residues. CDR1 and CDR2 (germline): LNHNV, YYDKDF (reference sequence). Trimming cost V 2 bases and J 2 bases, with 4 bases left between them. In DNA form, the CDR3 reads TGTGCCACCAGCAGAACACGCAATCAGCCCCAGCATTTT. Amino acid sequence: CATSRTRNQPQHF.

This clonotype was recorded a few times. This rearrangement joins TRBV20-1 to TRBJ2-3; the match to TRBD1 covers 12 bases. CDR3 size: 15 residues. Germline values: CDR1 DFQATT, CDR2 SNEGSKA (reference sequence). Losses at the gene ends were 3 bases for V and 8 bases for J; bases not matched to a gene: 9. CDR3 DNA sequence: TGCAGTGCTAGTGGCGGGACAGGGGGCATTTTTACGCAGTATTTT. Translated: CSASGGTGGIFTQYF.

The genes are TRBV21-1 and TRBJ1-5; the DNA was not used to check the table's D call, TRBD1. TRBV21-1 is deemed a pseudogene. The CDR3 runs 17 residues. Written as DNA, the CDR3 is TGTGCCAGCAGCAAACAGGGGGCCGCCTATAGCAATCAGCCCCAGCATTTT. Amino acid sequence: CASSKQGAAYSNQPQHF.

In this sample, this clonotype turned up many times. V is TRBV29-1 and J is TRBJ2-5; D unresolved. V lost 4 bases and J lost 5, with 5 bases in between. This CDR3 has 10 amino acids. Germline assignment: CDR1 SQVTM and CDR2 ANQGSEA. CDR3 nucleotide sequence: TGCAGCGTTGTGGCGGAGACCCAGTACTTC. Translation gives CSVVAETQYF.

This clonotype was picked up many times. The chain employs TRBV12-3 or TRBV12-4 and TRBJ2-5; no definite D call. This CDR3 region has 11 residues. Trimming left V 4 bases short and J 4 bases short, with 4 bases between. The DNA for the CDR3 is TGTGCCAGCAGTTCCCTAGAGACCCAGTACTTC. Translated: CASSSLETQYF.

This clonotype has only a few counts. The V and J genes are TRBV2 and TRBJ2-4, with 9 bases matching TRBD1. The germline V gene has CDR1 SNHLY and CDR2 FYNNEI. With 1 base clipped from V and 13 bases from J, the junction kept 8 bases outside the gene matches. The CDR3 loop spans 14 amino acids. The CDR3: CASSEGGQGGIQYF. The CDR3 bases are TGTGCCAGCAGTGAAGGGGGACAGGGAGGGATCCAGTACTTC.

This clonotype was seen a handful of times. This rearrangement joins TRBV11-3 to TRBJ2-3, with unresolved D. Germline V gives CDR1 SGHNT, CDR2 YENEEA. Trimming shortened V by 6 bases and J by 5 bases, and 6 bases separated the two germline ends. This CDR3 is built from 11 residues. CDR3 loop: CASSREDTQYF. For the CDR3, the DNA is TGTGCCAGCAGTAGAGAAGATACGCAGTATTTT.

This clonotype has ten or more counts. The rearrangement uses TRBV4-2 and TRBJ2-7; 11 bases align to TRBD2. Trimming cost V 4 bases and J 0 bases; bases outside gene matches: 5. The length of the CDR3 is 16 residues. Per germline, CDR1 LGHNA and CDR2 YNFKEQ. The CDR3 spells CASSLGTSGYSYEQYF. Here the CDR3 DNA reads TGTGCCAGCAGCCTCGGGACTAGCGGATACTCCTACGAGCAGTACTTC.